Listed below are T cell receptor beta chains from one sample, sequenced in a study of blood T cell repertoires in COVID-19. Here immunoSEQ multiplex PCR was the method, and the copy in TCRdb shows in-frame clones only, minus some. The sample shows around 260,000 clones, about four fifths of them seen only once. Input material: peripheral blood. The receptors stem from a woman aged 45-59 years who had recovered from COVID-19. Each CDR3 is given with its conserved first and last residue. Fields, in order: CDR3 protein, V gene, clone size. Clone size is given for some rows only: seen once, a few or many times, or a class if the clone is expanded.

CASSPDNPGLTEAFF,TRBV5-1,NA
CASSLLQGAGNTIYF,TRBV5-1,NA
CASSLGGFDRASHEQYF,TRBV5-1,NA
CASSLVYSNYGYTF,TRBV7-9,many
CSVSGLAGGQSSYNEQFF,TRBV29-1,few
CASTPDRGREVCYEQYF,TRBV10-1,NA
CASSYWGQGHEQYF,TRBV6-2/TRBV6-3,NA
CASSPPGVYGYTF,TRBV7-6,NA
CATSDFWQGTNQPQHF,TRBV24-1,NA
CASIFRGGGDTQYF,TRBV2,NA
CASSGKSGGHTEAFF,TRBV9,many
CASSDTGGNYGYTF,TRBV6-4,NA
CASSPAYEQYF,TRBV11-2,NA
CASINSARYHEQYF,TRBV21-1,NA
CASSLAGARSPLHF,TRBV7-2,few
CASRARDRGDTEAFF,TRBV6-5,once
CASRAGGDTEAFF,TRBV7-3,NA
CASKGQGAWNQPQHF,TRBV6-5,NA